The 15 T cell receptor beta chains given below trace back to one sample, sequenced in a study of blood T cell repertoires in COVID-19. Assay: immunoSEQ multiplex PCR; the TCRdb copy retains only in-frame clones and omits some. The table shows roughly 200,000 clones, with around 85% occurring only once. Sequencing was carried out using peripheral blood. All receptors come from a woman in her sixties with acute or convalescent COVID-19.

This clone was seen a handful of times. This rearrangement joins TRBV29-1 to TRBJ1-4; possibly TRBD1 for D (5 bases). V gave up 7 bases and J gave up 5 bases, with 14 bases separating them. Germline CDR1 and CDR2: SQVTM and ANQGSEA. The CDR3 spans 13 residues. The CDR3 DNA follows: TGCAGCGCCATCACAGGCATCAATGAAAAACTGTTTTTT. This gives the protein CSAITGINEKLFF.

V is TRBV5-4 and J is TRBJ2-1, with D maybe TRBD2 (6 bases). The V gene's germline CDR1 is SGHNT and CDR2 YYREEE (reference sequence). V was clipped by 3 bases and J by 4 bases, with 14 bases between them. This CDR3 contains 15 residues. CDR3 amino acids: CASSWGVLSYNEQFF. CDR3 DNA sequence: TGTGCCAGCAGCTGGGGGGTCCTCTCTTACAATGAGCAGTTCTTC. Variable domain in full (rest from reference TRBV5-4 and TRBJ2-1): ETGVTQSPTHLIKTRGQQVTLRCSSQSGHNTVSWYQQALGQGPQFIFQYYREEENGRGNFPPRFSGLQFPNYSSELNVNALELDDSALYLCASSWGVLSYNEQFFGPGTRLTVL.

This clone was detected a few times. The chain is built from TRBV4-1 and TRBJ2-6, with D possibly being TRBD1 (6 bases). Germline V gives CDR1 MGHRA, CDR2 YSYEKL. The ends were cut back, 4 bases at V and 1 base at J, with 11 bases in the middle. CDR3 size: 16 residues. The CDR3 DNA sequence: TGCGCCAGCAGCCCGGACAGCGGATCTGGGGCCAACGTCCTGACTTTC. Protein sequence: CASSPDSGSGANVLTF.

The chain links TRBV19 to TRBJ1-5, with D perhaps matching TRBD1 (6 bases). Germline CDR1 and CDR2: LNHDA and SQIVND (reference sequence). Trimming took 2 bases from V and 7 from J, leaving 12 bases between them. There are 14 residues in the CDR3. CDR3 sequence reads: CASSILQGEQPQHF. Written as DNA, the CDR3 is TGTGCCAGTAGTATACTACAGGGTGAACAGCCCCAGCATTTT.

In its sample, this clone was seen many times. The chain employs TRBV11-3 and TRBJ2-2; no clear D. The CDR3 extends over 14 amino acids. Trimming removed 7 bases at V and 6 bases at J, with 15 bases between. The V gene's germline CDR1 is SGHNT and CDR2 YENEEA. DNA of the CDR3: TGTGCCAGCAACTTCGTGTTTTCTGCCGGGGAGCTGTTTTTT. It specifies CASNFVFSAGELFF.

CDR3 coding DNA: TGTGCCTGGAGTGAACAGGCTTCAACTGAAGCTTTCTTT. It specifies CAWSEQASTEAFF. The rearrangement uses TRBV30 and TRBJ1-1; D is perhaps TRBD1 (5 bases). The CDR3 is made up of 13 amino acids. Germline loops: CDR1 GTSNPN, CDR2 SVGIG (reference sequence). Trimming shortened V by 1 base and J by 5 bases, and 11 bases separated the two germline ends.

This rearrangement joins TRBV3-1 (or the pseudogene TRBV3-2) to TRBJ2-7, with D possibly being TRBD2 (6 bases). The ends were cut back, 0 bases at V and 6 bases at J, with 18 bases in the middle. Germline loops: CDR1 LGHDT, CDR2 YNNKEL (reference sequence). The CDR3 consists of 16 residues. CDR3 DNA: TGTGCCAGCAGCCAAGAGGGCACTAGGAGGGGATCCGAGCAGTACTTC. Protein product: CASSQEGTRRGSEQYF.

This clone showed up just a few times. V usage is TRBV2 and J usage is TRBJ1-5; weak D call: TRBD1 (6 bases). Trimming pared 6 bases from V and 3 bases from J, leaving 12 bases between. There are 14 residues in the CDR3. Per the germline V gene, CDR1 is SNHLY and CDR2 is FYNNEI. The chain's CDR3 is CASSATGTNQPQHF. CDR3 sequence (DNA): TGTGCCAGCAGCGCAACAGGGACCAATCAGCCCCAGCATTTT.

The rearrangement uses TRBV19 and TRBJ1-2; D may be TRBD1 (5 bases). Trimming took 10 bases from V and 2 from J, leaving 14 bases between them. The length of the CDR3 is 13 residues. Looked up from germline, CDR1 is LNHDA and CDR2 is SQIVND (reference sequence). Here the CDR3 DNA reads TGTGCCACCGCGTCGACAGCGAACTATGGCTACACCTTC. This translates into CATASTANYGYTF.

The chain links TRBV3-1 (or the pseudogene TRBV3-2) to TRBJ2-3; no clear D. V was clipped by 1 base and J by 1 base, with 9 bases between them. The CDR3 loop spans 15 amino acids. CDR1 and CDR2 from the germline V gene are LGHDT and YNNKEL (reference sequence). CDR3 loop: CASSQARAGTDTQYF. In nucleotides, the CDR3 is TGTGCCAGCAGCCAAGCACGTGCAGGCACAGATACGCAGTATTTT.

The genes are TRBV19 and TRBJ2-7, with TRBD1 matching over 7 bases. This CDR3 contains 16 residues. The junction had 12 bases not matched to a gene; V was cut back by 6 bases and J by 1 base. Germline lookup yields CDR1 LNHDA and CDR2 SQIVND (reference sequence). CDR3 nucleotide sequence: TGTGCCAGTAGCCCTAGGCACGGACAGGCATCCTACGAGCAGTACGTC. It codes for CASSPRHGQASYEQYV.

The chain uses TRBV5-1 and TRBJ1-6, with 10 bases lining up with TRBD1. V lost 3 bases, J lost 7 bases, and 7 bases stayed unmatched. The V gene's germline CDR1 is SGHRS and CDR2 YFSETQ. The CDR3 sequence is 16 residues long. CDR3 amino acids: CASSWGQGLGNSPLHF. CDR3 coding DNA: TGCGCCAGCAGCTGGGGACAGGGGCTGGGAAATTCACCCCTCCACTTT.

This clone was seen just once. The V gene is TRBV10-3, the J gene TRBJ1-1; 9 nucleotides agree with TRBD1. CDR1 and CDR2 from the germline V gene are ENHRY and SYGVKD. The CDR3 spans 12 residues. Trimming took 4 bases from V and 6 from J; bases not matched to a gene: 0. CDR3 nucleotides: TGTGCCATCAGTGGGACAGGGGCTGAAGCTTTCTTT. It specifies CAISGTGAEAFF.

This sequence joins TRBV10-3 and TRBJ1-1, with a possible D match to TRBD1 (5 bases). Germline loops: CDR1 ENHRY, CDR2 SYGVKD. The CDR3 loop spans 13 amino acids. V was clipped by 10 bases and J by 1 base, with 13 bases between them. The CDR3 DNA is TGTGCCACCACACCAGGGCCGAACACTGAAGCTTTCTTT. It is translated as CATTPGPNTEAFF.

V is TRBV6-2 or TRBV6-3 and J is TRBJ2-3; 8 nucleotides match TRBD2. Looked up from germline, CDR1 is MNHEY and CDR2 is SVGEGT. The CDR3 spans 21 residues. With 4 bases clipped from V and 2 bases from J, the junction kept 23 bases outside the gene matches. CDR3 loop: CASSFFGNFPPSGRITDTQYF. CDR3 DNA: TGTGCCAGCAGTTTTTTCGGGAACTTTCCTCCTAGCGGGCGGATCACAGATACGCAGTATTTT.